This T cell receptor (beta chain) was found in a study of shared clonotypes between healthy human individuals. For the study at large: A couple of female and three male donors aged 18 to 49 were enrolled. Per donor, three plates held CD4 naive cells, three held CD4 memory, two held CD8 naive and one held CD8 memory.

Terminally differentiated effector memory CD45RA+ cells were excluded by CCR7 positive selection of CD45RO-negative cells. Deep level was the assay's run setting. Method: immunoSEQ multiplex PCR; TCRdb's copy keeps in-frame clones and lacks some. The sample includes some 2.1 million clones, about 95% of them seen just once. Germline CDR1 is LNHNV and CDR2 is YYDKDF (reference sequence). CDR3 length: 17 amino acids. The J segment lost 5 bases and the V segment lost 3 bases, leaving 14 bases of the junction unmatched. This sequence originates from a man aged 18 to 29 in good health. The V and J genes are TRBV15 and TRBJ1-2; 8 bases map to TRBD1. Sample: naive CD8+ T cells sorted from blood. CDR3 protein: CATSSTGGTPTSYGYTF. The CDR3 bases are TGTGCCACCAGCAGTACAGGGGGGACTCCTACTTCTTATGGCTACACCTTC.